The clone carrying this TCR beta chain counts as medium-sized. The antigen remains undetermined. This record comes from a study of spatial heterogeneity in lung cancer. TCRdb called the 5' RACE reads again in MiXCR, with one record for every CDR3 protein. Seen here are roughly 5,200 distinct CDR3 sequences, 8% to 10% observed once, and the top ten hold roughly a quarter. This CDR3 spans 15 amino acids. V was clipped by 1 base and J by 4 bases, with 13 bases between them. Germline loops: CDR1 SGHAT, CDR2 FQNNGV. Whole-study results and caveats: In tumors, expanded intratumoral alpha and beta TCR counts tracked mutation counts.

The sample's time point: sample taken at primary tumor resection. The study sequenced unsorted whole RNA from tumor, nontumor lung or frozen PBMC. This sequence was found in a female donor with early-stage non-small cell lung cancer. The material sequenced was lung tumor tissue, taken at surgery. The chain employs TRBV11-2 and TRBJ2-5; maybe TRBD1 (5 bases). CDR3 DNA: TGTGCCAGCAGCTTAGTCATCAGGGTTGGAGAGACCCAGTACTTC. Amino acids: CASSLVIRVGETQYF.